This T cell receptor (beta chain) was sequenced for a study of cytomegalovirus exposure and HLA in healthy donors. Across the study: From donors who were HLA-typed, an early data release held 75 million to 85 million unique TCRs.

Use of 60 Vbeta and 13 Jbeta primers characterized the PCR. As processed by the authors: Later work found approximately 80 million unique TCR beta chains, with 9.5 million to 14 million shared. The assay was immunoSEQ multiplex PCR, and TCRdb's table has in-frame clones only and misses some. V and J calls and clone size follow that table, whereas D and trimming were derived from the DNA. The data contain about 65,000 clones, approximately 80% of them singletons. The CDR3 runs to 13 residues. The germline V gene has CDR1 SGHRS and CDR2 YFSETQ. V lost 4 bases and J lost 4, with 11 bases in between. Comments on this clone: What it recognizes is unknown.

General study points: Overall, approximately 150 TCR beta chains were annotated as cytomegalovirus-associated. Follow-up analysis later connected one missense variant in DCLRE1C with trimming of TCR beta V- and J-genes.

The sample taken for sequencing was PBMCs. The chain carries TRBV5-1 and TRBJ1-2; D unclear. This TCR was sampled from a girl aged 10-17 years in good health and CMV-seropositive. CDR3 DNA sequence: TGCGCCAGCAGCGTACAGTATAGCTATGGCTACACCTTC. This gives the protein CASSVQYSYGYTF.